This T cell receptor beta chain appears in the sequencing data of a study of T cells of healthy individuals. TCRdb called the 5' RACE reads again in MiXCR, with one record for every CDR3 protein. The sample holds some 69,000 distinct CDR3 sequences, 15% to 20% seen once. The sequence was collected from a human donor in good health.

This chain's CDR3 is CASSQLQTGNTEAFF. The CDR3 DNA reads as TGCGCCAGCAGCCAGTTGCAGACGGGGAACACTGAAGCTTTCTTT. The J gene is TRBJ1-1, the V gene TRBV4-1; D is uncertain. V was cut by 3 bases and J by 1 base, with 12 bases left in between. Germline lookup yields CDR1 MGHRA and CDR2 YSYEKL. The CDR3 consists of 15 residues.